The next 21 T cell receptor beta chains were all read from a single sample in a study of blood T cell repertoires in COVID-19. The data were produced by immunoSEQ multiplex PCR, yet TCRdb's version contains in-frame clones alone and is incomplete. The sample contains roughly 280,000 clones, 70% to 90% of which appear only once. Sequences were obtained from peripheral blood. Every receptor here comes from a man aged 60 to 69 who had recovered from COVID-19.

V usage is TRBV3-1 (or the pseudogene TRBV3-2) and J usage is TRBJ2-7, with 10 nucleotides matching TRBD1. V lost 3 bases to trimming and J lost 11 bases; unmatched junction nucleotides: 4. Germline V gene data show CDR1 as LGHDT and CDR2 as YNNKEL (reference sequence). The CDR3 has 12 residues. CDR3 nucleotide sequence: TGTGCCAGCAGCCAGGAAGGGACAGGGGAGTACTTC. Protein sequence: CASSQEGTGEYF.

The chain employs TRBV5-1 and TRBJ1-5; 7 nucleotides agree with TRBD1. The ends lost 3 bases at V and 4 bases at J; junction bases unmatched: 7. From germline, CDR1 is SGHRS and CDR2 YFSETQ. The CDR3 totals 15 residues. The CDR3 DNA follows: TGCGCCAGCAGCTCAGGGGGGTTAGAGAATCAGCCCCAGCATTTT. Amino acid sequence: CASSSGGLENQPQHF.

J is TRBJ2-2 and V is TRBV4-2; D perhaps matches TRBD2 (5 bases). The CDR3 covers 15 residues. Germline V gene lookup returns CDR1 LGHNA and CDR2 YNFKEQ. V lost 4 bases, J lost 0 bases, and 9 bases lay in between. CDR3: CASSPDWANTGELFF. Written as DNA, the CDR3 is TGTGCCAGCAGCCCGGACTGGGCGAACACCGGGGAGCTGTTTTTT.

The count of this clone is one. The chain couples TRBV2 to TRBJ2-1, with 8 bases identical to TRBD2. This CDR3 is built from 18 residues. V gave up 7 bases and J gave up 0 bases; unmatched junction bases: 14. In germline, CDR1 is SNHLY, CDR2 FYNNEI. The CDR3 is CASTPGTRGSYSYNEQFF. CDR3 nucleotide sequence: TGTGCCAGCACCCCGGGGACTAGGGGTTCGTACTCCTACAATGAGCAGTTCTTC.

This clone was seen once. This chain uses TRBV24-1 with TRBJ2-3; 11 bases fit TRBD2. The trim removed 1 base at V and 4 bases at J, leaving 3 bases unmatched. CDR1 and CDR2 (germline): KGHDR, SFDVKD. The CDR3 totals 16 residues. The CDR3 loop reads CATSDFLAGGADTQYF. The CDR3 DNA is TGTGCCACCAGTGATTTCCTAGCGGGGGGTGCAGATACGCAGTATTTT.

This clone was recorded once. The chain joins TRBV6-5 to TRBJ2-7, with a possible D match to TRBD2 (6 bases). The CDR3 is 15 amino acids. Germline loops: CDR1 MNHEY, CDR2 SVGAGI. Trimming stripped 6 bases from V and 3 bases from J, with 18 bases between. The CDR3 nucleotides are TGTGCCAGCAGGGCGGCGGGGTACGGGTACTACGAGCAGTACTTC. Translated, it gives CASRAAGYGYYEQYF.

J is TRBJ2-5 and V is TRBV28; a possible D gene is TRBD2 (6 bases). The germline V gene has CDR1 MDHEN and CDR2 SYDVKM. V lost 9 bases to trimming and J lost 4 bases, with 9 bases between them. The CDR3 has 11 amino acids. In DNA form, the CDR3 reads TGTGCCAGTCTGGGGGGAGAGACCCAGTACTTC. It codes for CASLGGETQYF. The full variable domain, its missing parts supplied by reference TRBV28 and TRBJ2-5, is DVKVTQSSRYLVKRTGEKVFLECVQDMDHENMFWYRQDPGLGLRLIYFSYDVKMKEKGDIPEGYSVSREKKERFSLILESASTNQTSMYLCASLGGETQYFGPGTRLLVL.

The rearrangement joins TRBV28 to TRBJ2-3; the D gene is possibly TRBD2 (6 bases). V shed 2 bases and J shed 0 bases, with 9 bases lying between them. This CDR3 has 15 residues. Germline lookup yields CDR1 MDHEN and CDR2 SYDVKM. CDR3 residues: CASSLPGASTDTQYF. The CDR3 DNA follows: TGTGCCAGCAGTTTACCGGGAGCTAGCACAGATACGCAGTATTTT.

The CDR3 is CSVIHSQETQYF. The DNA of the CDR3 is TGCAGCGTTATCCACAGCCAAGAGACCCAGTACTTC. The gene calls are TRBV29-1 and TRBJ2-5, with D uncertain. Germline CDR1 reads SQVTM; CDR2 reads ANQGSEA. The V end lost 5 bases, the J end lost 1 base, and 8 bases lay between the germline ends. The CDR3 totals 12 residues.

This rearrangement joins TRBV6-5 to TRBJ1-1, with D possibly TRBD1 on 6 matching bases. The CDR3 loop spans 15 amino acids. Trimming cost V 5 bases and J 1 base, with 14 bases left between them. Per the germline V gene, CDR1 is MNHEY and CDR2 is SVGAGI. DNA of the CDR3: TGTGCCAGCAGTAGAAAGACAGGACCGAACACTGAAGCTTTCTTT. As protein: CASSRKTGPNTEAFF.

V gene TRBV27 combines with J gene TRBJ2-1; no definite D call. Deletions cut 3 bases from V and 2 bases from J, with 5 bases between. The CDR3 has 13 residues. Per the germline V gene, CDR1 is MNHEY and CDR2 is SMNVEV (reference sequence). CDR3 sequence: CASSFLTYNEQFF. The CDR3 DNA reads TGTGCCAGCAGTTTCCTAACCTACAATGAGCAGTTCTTC.

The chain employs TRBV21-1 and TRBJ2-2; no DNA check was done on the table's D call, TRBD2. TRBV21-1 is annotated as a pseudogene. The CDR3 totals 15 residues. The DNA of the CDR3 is TGTGCCAGCAGCAAAGCGGCTAGGCCGGTCGGGGAGCTGTTTTTT. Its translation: CASSKAARPVGELFF.

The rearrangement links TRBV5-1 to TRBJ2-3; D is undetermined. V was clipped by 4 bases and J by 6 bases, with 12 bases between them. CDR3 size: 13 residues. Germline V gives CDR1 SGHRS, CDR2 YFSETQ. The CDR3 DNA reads TGCGCCAGCAGCCCCCAGTTTGGTGATACGCAGTATTTT. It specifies CASSPQFGDTQYF.

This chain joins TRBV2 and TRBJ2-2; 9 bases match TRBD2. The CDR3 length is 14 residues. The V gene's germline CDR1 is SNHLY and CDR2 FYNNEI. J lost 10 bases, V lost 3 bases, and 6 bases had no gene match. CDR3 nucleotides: TGTGCCAGCAGTGAGCGGGAGGGCCTCTCGGAGCTGTTTTTT. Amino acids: CASSEREGLSELFF.

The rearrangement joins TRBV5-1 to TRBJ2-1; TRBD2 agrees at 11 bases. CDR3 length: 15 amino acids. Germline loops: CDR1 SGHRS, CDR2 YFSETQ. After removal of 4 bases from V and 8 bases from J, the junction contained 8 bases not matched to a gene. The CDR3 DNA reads TGCGCCAGCAGCCCTACTAGCGGGAGTAGTCATGAGCAGTTCTTC. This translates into CASSPTSGSSHEQFF.

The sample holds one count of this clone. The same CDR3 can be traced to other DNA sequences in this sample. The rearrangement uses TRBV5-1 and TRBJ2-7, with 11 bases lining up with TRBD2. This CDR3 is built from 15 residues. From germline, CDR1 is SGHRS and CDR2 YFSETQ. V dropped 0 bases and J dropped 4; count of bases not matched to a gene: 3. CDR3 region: CASSLGLAGTYEQYF. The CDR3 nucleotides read TGCGCCAGCAGCTTGGGACTAGCGGGAACTTACGAGCAGTACTTC.

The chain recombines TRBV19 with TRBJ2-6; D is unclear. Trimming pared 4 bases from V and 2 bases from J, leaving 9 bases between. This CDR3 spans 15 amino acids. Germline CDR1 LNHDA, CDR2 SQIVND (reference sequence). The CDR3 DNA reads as TGTGCCAGTAGTAGTAGAGTGCCTGGGGCCAACGTCCTGACTTTC. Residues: CASSSRVPGANVLTF. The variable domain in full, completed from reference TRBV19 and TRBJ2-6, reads DGGITQSPKYLFRKEGQNVTLSCEQNLNHDAMYWYRQDPGQGLRLIYYSQIVNDFQKGDIAEGYSVSREKKESFPLTVTSAQKNPTAFYLCASSSRVPGANVLTFGAGSRLTVL.

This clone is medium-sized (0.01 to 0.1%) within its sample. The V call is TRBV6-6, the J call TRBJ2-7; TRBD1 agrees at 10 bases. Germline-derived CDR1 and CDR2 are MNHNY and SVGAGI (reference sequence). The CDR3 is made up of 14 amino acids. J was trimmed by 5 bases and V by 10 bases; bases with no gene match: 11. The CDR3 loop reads CATLPGQGGDEQYF. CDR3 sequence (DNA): TGTGCCACCTTACCCGGACAGGGGGGGGACGAGCAGTACTTC.

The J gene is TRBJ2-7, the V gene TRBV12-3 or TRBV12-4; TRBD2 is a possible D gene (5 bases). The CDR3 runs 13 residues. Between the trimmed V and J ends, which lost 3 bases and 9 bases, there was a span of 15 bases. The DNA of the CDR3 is TGTGCCAGCAGTTTGGGGAGACCCTCCCCGCAGTACTTC. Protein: CASSLGRPSPQYF.

The CDR3 sequence: CASSFGARQPQHF. CDR3 nucleotide sequence: TGTGCCAGCAGTTTTGGGGCCCGTCAGCCCCAGCATTTT. The chain carries TRBV12-3 or TRBV12-4 and TRBJ1-5, with D perhaps TRBD1 (5 bases). V was pared by 3 bases and J by 6 bases, with 9 bases between. The CDR3 sequence is 13 residues long.

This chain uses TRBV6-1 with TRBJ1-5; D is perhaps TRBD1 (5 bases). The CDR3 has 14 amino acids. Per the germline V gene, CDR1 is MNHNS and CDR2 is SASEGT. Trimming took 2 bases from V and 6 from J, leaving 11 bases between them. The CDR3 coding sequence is TGTGCCAGCAGTGAACTGCGCGGGGGTCAGCCCCAGCATTTT. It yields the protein CASSELRGGQPQHF.